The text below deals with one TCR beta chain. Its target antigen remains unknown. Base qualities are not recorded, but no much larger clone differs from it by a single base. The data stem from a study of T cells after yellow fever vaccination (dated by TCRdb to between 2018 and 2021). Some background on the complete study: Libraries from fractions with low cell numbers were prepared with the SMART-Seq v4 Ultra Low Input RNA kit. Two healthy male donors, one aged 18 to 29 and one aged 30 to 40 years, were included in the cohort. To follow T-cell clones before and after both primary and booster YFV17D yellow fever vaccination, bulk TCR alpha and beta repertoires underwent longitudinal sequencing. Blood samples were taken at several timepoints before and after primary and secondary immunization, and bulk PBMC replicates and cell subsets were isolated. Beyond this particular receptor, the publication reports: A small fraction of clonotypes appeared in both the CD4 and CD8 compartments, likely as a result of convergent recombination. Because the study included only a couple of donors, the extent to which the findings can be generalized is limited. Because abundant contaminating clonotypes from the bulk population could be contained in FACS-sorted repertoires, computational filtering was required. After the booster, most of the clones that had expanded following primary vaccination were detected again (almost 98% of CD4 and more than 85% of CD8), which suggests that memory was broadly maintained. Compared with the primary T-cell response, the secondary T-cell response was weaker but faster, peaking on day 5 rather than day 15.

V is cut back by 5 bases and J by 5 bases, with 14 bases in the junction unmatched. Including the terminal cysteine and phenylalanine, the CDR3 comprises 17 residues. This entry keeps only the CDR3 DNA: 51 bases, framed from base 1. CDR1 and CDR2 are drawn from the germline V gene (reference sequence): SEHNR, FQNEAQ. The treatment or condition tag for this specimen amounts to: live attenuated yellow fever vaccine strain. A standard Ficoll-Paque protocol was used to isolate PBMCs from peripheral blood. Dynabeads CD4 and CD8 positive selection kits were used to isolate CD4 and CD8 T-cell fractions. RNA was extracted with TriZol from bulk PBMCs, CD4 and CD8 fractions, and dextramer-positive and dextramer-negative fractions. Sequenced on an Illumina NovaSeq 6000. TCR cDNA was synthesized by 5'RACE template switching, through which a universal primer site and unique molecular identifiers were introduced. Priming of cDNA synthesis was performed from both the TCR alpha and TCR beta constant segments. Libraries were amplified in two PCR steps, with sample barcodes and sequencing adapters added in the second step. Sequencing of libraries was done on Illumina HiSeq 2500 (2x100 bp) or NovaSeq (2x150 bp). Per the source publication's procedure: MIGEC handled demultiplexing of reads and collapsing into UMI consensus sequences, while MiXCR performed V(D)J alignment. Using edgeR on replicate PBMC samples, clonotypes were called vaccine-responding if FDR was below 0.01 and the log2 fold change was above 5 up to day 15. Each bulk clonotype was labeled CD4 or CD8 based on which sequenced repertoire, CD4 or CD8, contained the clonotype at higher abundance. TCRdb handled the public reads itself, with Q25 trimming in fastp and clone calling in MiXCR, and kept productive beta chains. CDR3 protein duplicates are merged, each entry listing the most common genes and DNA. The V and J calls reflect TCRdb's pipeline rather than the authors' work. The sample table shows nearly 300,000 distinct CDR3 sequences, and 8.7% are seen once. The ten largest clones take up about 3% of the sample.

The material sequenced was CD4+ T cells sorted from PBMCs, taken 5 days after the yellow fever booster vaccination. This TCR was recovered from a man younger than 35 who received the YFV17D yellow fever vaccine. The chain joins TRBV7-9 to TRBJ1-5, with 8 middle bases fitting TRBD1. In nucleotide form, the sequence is TGTGCCAGCAGCGTGACAGGGGTGAATGGATTGCATCAGCCCCAGCATTTT. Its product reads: CASSVTGVNGLHQPQHF.